Below, 20 T cell receptor beta chains from the same sample are listed, as sequenced in a study of CD8+CD57+ T cells in acquired aplastic anemia. TCR beta VDJ and CDR3 profiles were obtained from a genomic DNA template. TCRdb processed the reads anew with MiXCR; each CDR3 protein has one entry. The sample consists of approximately 99,000 distinct CDR3 sequences, less than 65% of them appearing once. Input material: sorted CD4+, CD8+, or CD8+CD57+ T cells (not recorded which) from PBMCs. The origin of the receptors is a human donor in good health, serving as a control.

This clonotype was seen once. The gene calls are TRBV15 and TRBJ2-7; either TRBD1 or TRBD2 may fit D (5 bases each). The CDR3 extends over 15 amino acids. Germline V gene data show CDR1 as LNHNV and CDR2 as YYDKDF (reference sequence). V lost 5 bases, J lost 1 base, and 15 bases lay in between. DNA for the CDR3: TGTGCCACCAGCGCCGCCAGGGACGTTTCCTACGAGCAGTACTTC. This sequence encodes CATSAARDVSYEQYF.

This chain joins TRBV7-6 and TRBJ1-2, with D hard to call. Trimming pared 5 bases from V and 2 bases from J, leaving 12 bases between. The CDR3 consists of 14 residues. Germline assignment: CDR1 SGHVS and CDR2 FNYEAQ. CDR3 in amino acids: CASSPTYGNYGYTF. The CDR3 coding sequence is TGTGCCAGCAGCCCTACCTACGGAAACTATGGCTACACCTTC.

This clonotype was detected many times. The chain couples TRBV3-1 to TRBJ1-1; TRBD1 matches 7 bases. The CDR3 covers 14 residues. Germline assignment: CDR1 LGHDT and CDR2 YNNKEL (reference sequence). Unmatched junction bases numbered 11, after V lost 5 bases and J lost 8 bases. The DNA for the CDR3 is TGTGCCAGCAGCTTACACAGGGGCAGGGGGGAAGCTTTCTTT. This sequence encodes CASSLHRGRGEAFF. The entire variable domain, with the rest obtained from reference TRBV3-1 and TRBJ1-1, is as follows: DTAVSQTPKYLVTQMGNDKSIKCEQNLGHDTMYWYKQDSKKFLKIMFSYNNKELIINETVPNRFSPKSPDKAHLNLHINSLELGDSAVYFCASSLHRGRGEAFFGQGTRLTVV.

This chain uses TRBV4-3 with TRBJ2-2; 8 bases map to TRBD2. V dropped 5 bases and J dropped 5; count of bases not matched to a gene: 7. The CDR3 has 15 amino acids. Per germline, CDR1 LGHNA and CDR2 YSLEER. CDR3 bases: TGCGCCAGCAGCGTGGACGGGGGGGGTACCGGGGAGCTGTTTTTT. Amino acids: CASSVDGGGTGELFF.

A note on this clonotype: A clone one base away is much larger, so this may be a read error. CDR3 coding DNA: TGTGCCAGCAGTTTAAGCGTTACGGGGCCCCACGGGCAGTACTTC. It specifies CASSLSVTGPHGQYF. The J gene is TRBJ2-7, the V gene TRBV27; the D call may be TRBD1 or TRBD2 (5 bases each). Trimming took 2 bases from V and 9 from J, leaving 20 bases between them. This CDR3 has 15 amino acids. CDR1 is MNHEY, CDR2 SMNVEV, per germline (reference sequence).

This chain links TRBV5-1 with TRBJ1-1, with D possibly TRBD1 on 5 matching bases. Trimming took 2 bases from V and 0 from J, leaving 14 bases between them. This CDR3 region has 16 residues. The germline V gene has CDR1 SGHRS and CDR2 YFSETQ. The CDR3 nucleotides are TGCGCCAGCAGCTTAACTAAACAGGTTATGAACACTGAAGCTTTCTTT. Its protein product is CASSLTKQVMNTEAFF.

This clonotype was picked up a small number of times. The chain combines TRBV7-9 with TRBJ1-1; D uncertain. Trimming took 1 base from V and 0 from J, leaving 3 bases between them. This CDR3 is 13 amino acids long. From germline, CDR1 is SEHNR and CDR2 FQNEAQ (reference sequence). DNA of the CDR3: TGTGCCAGCAGCTTAGACTTGAACACTGAAGCTTTCTTT. It encodes CASSLDLNTEAFF.

V is TRBV19 and J is TRBJ1-2, with D possibly matching TRBD1 (6 bases). V was trimmed by 6 bases and J by 2 bases, leaving 13 bases between them. Germline CDR1 is LNHDA and CDR2 is SQIVND (reference sequence). The CDR3 runs 14 residues. In DNA, the CDR3 is TGTGCCAGTAGACCTCCCGGACAGAACTATGGCTACACCTTC. As protein: CASRPPGQNYGYTF.

CDR3 protein: CASRSIAGGHLEQFF. CDR3 bases: TGTGCCAGCAGATCCATAGCGGGGGGGCACCTTGAGCAGTTCTTC. V is TRBV4-2 and J is TRBJ2-1; 11 nucleotides match TRBD2. Germline assignment: CDR1 LGHNA and CDR2 YNFKEQ. CDR3 size: 15 residues. Unmatched junction bases numbered 10, after V lost 6 bases and J lost 9 bases.

The V gene is TRBV12-5, the J gene TRBJ1-1; 9 nucleotides match TRBD1. Germline CDR1 reads LGHNT; CDR2 reads FRNRAP. The trim removed 0 bases at V and 7 bases at J, leaving 6 bases unmatched. The CDR3 has 15 residues. Here the CDR3 DNA reads TGTGCTAGTGGTTTGGTACAGGGGGCCCGGGATGAAGCTTTCTTT. The encoded protein is CASGLVQGARDEAFF.

The chain has TRBV19 and TRBJ1-2; 9 nucleotides agree with TRBD1. This CDR3 comprises 15 residues. V shed 5 bases, J shed 4 bases, and the junction held 8 bases outside the gene matches. Germline-derived CDR1 and CDR2 are LNHDA and SQIVND (reference sequence). CDR3 residues: CASSPSGQGGYGYTF. The DNA for the CDR3 is TGTGCCAGTAGTCCCTCGGGACAGGGCGGCTATGGCTACACCTTC.

This clonotype was counted only a few times. A clone one base away is much larger, so this may be a read error. CDR3 in amino acids: CASSLGEAGLFF. The CDR3 DNA reads TGTGCCAGCAGTTTAGGGGAAGCCGGACTGTTTTTT. This chain joins TRBV12-3 or TRBV12-4 and TRBJ1-4; D unresolved. CDR3 length: 12 residues. V shed 1 base and J shed 13 bases, with 10 bases lying between them.

V is TRBV7-9 and J is TRBJ2-7; D tentatively fits TRBD1 or TRBD2 (5 bases each). Germline CDR1 is SEHNR and CDR2 is FQNEAQ (reference sequence). The CDR3 covers 15 residues. V dropped 0 bases and J dropped 1 base, with 10 bases sitting between them. For the CDR3, the DNA is TGTGCCAGCAGCTTAGCCAGGGAGATTTCCTACGAGCAGTACTTC. Its translation is CASSLAREISYEQYF. Full variable domain (remainder filled in from reference TRBV7-9 and TRBJ2-7): DTGVSQNPRHKITKRGQNVTFRCDPISEHNRLYWYRQTLGQGPEFLTYFQNEAQLEKSRLLSDRFSAERPKGSFSTLEIQRTEQGDSAMYLCASSLAREISYEQYFGPGTRLTVT.

This clonotype was counted at least ten times. The chain recombines TRBV7-8 with TRBJ1-6; TRBD1 might be the D (5 bases). The CDR3 totals 16 residues. The V and J ends lost 1 base and 6 bases respectively, with 13 bases between them. Germline values: CDR1 SGHVS, CDR2 FQNEAQ. Here the CDR3 reads CASSLEVGGVNSPLHF. CDR3 nucleotides: TGTGCCAGCAGCTTAGAGGTGGGGGGGGTTAATTCACCCCTCCACTTT.

This clonotype was recorded only once. The chain couples TRBV11-1 to TRBJ1-6, with no clear D. The V and J ends lost 2 bases and 6 bases respectively, with 20 bases between them. Germline CDR1 reads SGHAT; CDR2 reads FQDESV (reference sequence). This CDR3 region has 18 residues. CDR3 coding DNA: TGTGCCAGCAGCTTAATCCTGTTGAGGGAAGGACGTAATTCACCCCTCCACTTT. Its translation: CASSLILLREGRNSPLHF.

The genes are TRBV11-2 and TRBJ2-5, with TRBD2 matching 13 bases. CDR1 is SGHAT and CDR2 is FQNNGV in the germline V gene. The CDR3 runs 17 residues. Trimming removed 3 bases from V and 2 bases from J; junction bases left unmatched: 6. The CDR3 DNA reads as TGTGCCAGCAGCTTTACTAGCGGGGGGGGCATACAAGAGACCCAGTACTTC. Protein sequence: CASSFTSGGGIQETQYF.

This clonotype was counted many times. The chain couples TRBV27 to TRBJ2-7; D is unresolved. Trimming removed 3 bases from V and 8 bases from J, with 8 bases in between. CDR3 length equals 11 residues. Per germline, CDR1 MNHEY and CDR2 SMNVEV (reference sequence). The CDR3 bases are TGTGCCAGCAGTTTCGGATTTAAGCAGTACTTC. Protein: CASSFGFKQYF.

The genes are TRBV7-8 and TRBJ1-6; TRBD1 aligns across 7 bases. This CDR3 has 15 amino acids. V dropped 8 bases and J dropped 7; count of bases not matched to a gene: 11. The germline V gene has CDR1 SGHVS and CDR2 FQNEAQ. CDR3 nucleotides: TGTGCCAGCCACCCTCGGGACAGCCAAAATTCACCCCTCCACTTT. Translated: CASHPRDSQNSPLHF.

V and J are TRBV19 and TRBJ2-5, with 15 bases that match TRBD2. CDR3 length equals 17 residues. The germline V gene encodes CDR1 LNHDA and CDR2 SQIVND (reference sequence). Unmatched junction bases numbered 5, after V lost 4 bases and J lost 2 bases. CDR3 in DNA: TGTGCCAGTAGTAGGACTAGCGGGGGGGGCATACAAGAGACCCAGTACTTC. It specifies CASSRTSGGGIQETQYF.

The chain carries TRBV3-1 and TRBJ1-2; D gene unclear. From germline, CDR1 is LGHDT and CDR2 YNNKEL (reference sequence). V was pared by 0 bases and J by 4 bases, with 9 bases between. The CDR3 covers 14 residues. The CDR3 region has the DNA TGTGCCAGCAGCCAAGACCCACAGATCTATGGCTACACCTTC. It is translated as CASSQDPQIYGYTF.